Below, 17 T cell receptor beta chains from the same sample are listed, as sequenced in a study of shared clonotypes between healthy human individuals. CD45RO-negative cells were positively selected for CCR7, leaving out terminally differentiated effector memory CD45RA+ cells. The protocol was immunoSEQ multiplex PCR, while the TCRdb copy is restricted to in-frame clones and leaves out a portion. The sample lists about 2.2 million clones, over 85% seen once, with roughly 1.7% in the top ten. Sample: naive CD8+ T cells from PBMCs. These receptors were taken from a man between 18 and 35 years old in good health. Some clones in this sample may be carry-over from other donors' samples.

This chain links TRBV7-9 with TRBJ2-7; D gene uncertain. CDR1 and CDR2 from the germline V gene are SEHNR and FQNEAQ (reference sequence). This CDR3 is built from 12 residues. V was shortened by 5 bases and J by 6 bases, with 11 bases between the two germline ends. This CDR3 reads CASSGDTTEQYF. The CDR3 nucleotides are TGTGCCAGCAGCGGGGATACAACCGAGCAGTACTTC. The full variable domain, rest sourced from reference TRBV7-9 and TRBJ2-7, is DTGVSQNPRHKITKRGQNVTFRCDPISEHNRLYWYRQTLGQGPEFLTYFQNEAQLEKSRLLSDRFSAERPKGSFSTLEIQRTEQGDSAMYLCASSGDTTEQYFGPGTRLTVT.

The chain is built from TRBV7-9 and TRBJ2-3; D remains ambiguous. The CDR3 has 12 amino acids. Germline V gene data show CDR1 as SEHNR and CDR2 as FQNEAQ (reference sequence). V was pared by 6 bases and J by 5 bases, with 9 bases between. DNA for the CDR3: TGTGCCAGCAGGTCGCTAATAGATACGCAGTATTTT. Translation gives CASRSLIDTQYF.

The rearrangement links TRBV27 to TRBJ2-7, with 11 positions matching TRBD1. Germline V gene sequence: CDR1 MNHEY, CDR2 SMNVEV (reference sequence). The CDR3 has 16 amino acids. With 2 bases clipped from V and 6 bases from J, the junction kept 9 bases outside the gene matches. The CDR3 DNA follows: TGTGCCAGCAGTTTAAGAAGGGGACAGGGGGTCTTCGAGCAGTACTTC. Translated: CASSLRRGQGVFEQYF.

This sequence joins TRBV5-1 and TRBJ2-3; perhaps TRBD1 as D (5 bases). Germline CDR1 is SGHRS and CDR2 is YFSETQ. Trimming left V 0 bases short and J 2 bases short, with 10 bases between. The CDR3 consists of 15 residues. CDR3: CASSLEGEDTDTQYF. DNA for the CDR3: TGCGCCAGCAGCTTGGAAGGGGAAGACACAGATACGCAGTATTTT.

The chain uses TRBV9 and TRBJ2-1, with TRBD2 identical over 9 bases. This CDR3 is 15 amino acids long. CDR1 and CDR2 (germline): SGDLS, YYNGEE. The V segment lost 2 bases and the J segment 8 bases; nucleotides outside the gene matches: 8. CDR3 DNA sequence: TGTGCCAGCAGCGTCCGTAGCGGGAGCGTTCATGAGCAGTTCTTC. It specifies CASSVRSGSVHEQFF.

The DNA of the CDR3 is TGTGCCAGCAGCTTAAGACGCACGAATGAAAAACTGTTTTTT. It is translated as CASSLRRTNEKLFF. This chain joins TRBV11-2 and TRBJ1-4; unclear D gene. CDR3 length equals 14 residues. CDR1 and CDR2 (germline): SGHAT, FQNNGV. V was cut by 2 bases and J by 5 bases, with 9 bases left in between.

This chain joins TRBV6-5 and TRBJ2-1; D is unresolved. The germline V and J ends were trimmed by 0 bases and 6 bases, with 9 bases remaining between them. The CDR3 spans 14 residues. CDR1 is MNHEY and CDR2 is SVGAGI in the germline V gene. CDR3 coding DNA: TGTGCCAGCAGTTACTCAAGCGTAGGCAATGAGCAGTTCTTC. This gives the protein CASSYSSVGNEQFF.

This chain joins TRBV19 and TRBJ1-1; a possible D gene is TRBD1 (5 bases). The CDR3 is 16 residues long. CDR1 is LNHDA, CDR2 SQIVND, per germline (reference sequence). With 7 bases removed from V and 1 base from J, the gap between germline ends came to 19 bases. CDR3 sequence reads: CASTPFSRGQNTEAFF. In nucleotides, the CDR3 is TGTGCCAGTACCCCTTTTTCTCGGGGCCAGAACACTGAAGCTTTCTTT. Variable domain in full (rest from reference TRBV19 and TRBJ1-1): DGGITQSPKYLFRKEGQNVTLSCEQNLNHDAMYWYRQDPGQGLRLIYYSQIVNDFQKGDIAEGYSVSREKKESFPLTVTSAQKNPTAFYLCASTPFSRGQNTEAFFGQGTRLTVV.

About this clone itself: This same CDR3 is encoded by further DNA sequences in the sample. The V and J genes are TRBV7-9 and TRBJ2-7; TRBD2 agrees at 7 bases. The CDR3 consists of 14 residues. The germline gives CDR1 SEHNR, CDR2 FQNEAQ (reference sequence). V was clipped by 1 base and J by 3 bases; unmatched bases: 3. The CDR3 sequence is CASSLGGGSYEQYF. CDR3 DNA sequence: TGTGCCAGCAGCTTAGGAGGCGGGAGCTACGAGCAGTACTTC.

The chain has TRBV5-8 and TRBJ2-1, with D possibly being TRBD1 (5 bases). The germline V gene encodes CDR1 SGHTS and CDR2 YDEGEE. The CDR3 runs 15 residues. Trimming removed 0 bases at V and 4 bases at J, with 11 bases between. The CDR3: CASSLAQGRYNEQFF. The CDR3 DNA follows: TGTGCCAGCAGCTTGGCGCAGGGCCGGTACAATGAGCAGTTCTTC.

In this sample, this clone turned up once. CDR3 sequence (DNA): TGTGCCAGCAGTCTCGGACCAGGGAGCCGCTACGACGAGCAGTACTTC. It specifies CASSLGPGSRYDEQYF. The genes are TRBV27 and TRBJ2-7; D is possibly TRBD1 or TRBD2 (5 bases each). Trimming removed 5 bases from V and 5 bases from J, with 22 bases in between. The germline CDR1 and CDR2 sequences are MNHEY and SMNVEV (reference sequence). The CDR3 length is 16 residues.

V is TRBV27 and J is TRBJ2-1, with 8 nucleotides matching TRBD2. Looked up from germline, CDR1 is MNHEY and CDR2 is SMNVEV (reference sequence). The CDR3 consists of 13 residues. Losses at the gene ends were 5 bases for V and 8 bases for J; bases not matched to a gene: 5. The CDR3 protein is CASSLAGPDEQFF. In nucleotides, the CDR3 is TGTGCCAGCAGTCTAGCGGGCCCGGATGAGCAGTTCTTC.

A single count supports this clone. The V gene is TRBV15, the J gene TRBJ1-4, with 8 bases fitting TRBD1. CDR3 length: 14 residues. Germline V gene sequence: CDR1 LNHNV, CDR2 YYDKDF (reference sequence). With V trimmed by 6 bases and J by 6 bases, 6 bases remained unmatched. CDR3 nucleotide sequence: TGTGCCACCAGTAAGGACAGGGTAGATGAAAAACTGTTTTTT. This translates into CATSKDRVDEKLFF.

The V and J genes are TRBV10-1 and TRBJ2-7, with TRBD2 matching over 14 bases. The V gene end was trimmed by 10 bases and the J gene end by 0 bases; junction bases not matched to a gene: 8. This CDR3 is built from 16 residues. CDR1 and CDR2 (germline): WNHNN, SYGVQD (reference sequence). CDR3 bases: TGCGCCATCAAGACTAGCGGGAGGGGGGCCTCCTACGAGCAGTACTTC. Translation: CAIKTSGRGASYEQYF.

The chain has TRBV6-5 and TRBJ2-7; TRBD1 or TRBD2 may be the D gene (5 bases each). The V gene lost 5 bases and the J gene lost 6 bases, with 17 bases spanning the gap. CDR3 length equals 14 residues. CDR1 and CDR2 from the germline V gene are MNHEY and SVGAGI. In DNA, the CDR3 is TGTGCCAGCAGTGCCGACAGTCCCGAGGGCGAGCAGTACTTC. Protein sequence: CASSADSPEGEQYF.

The rearrangement uses TRBV7-8 and TRBJ2-7, with D perhaps matching TRBD1 or TRBD2 (6 bases each). V dropped 6 bases and J dropped 0 bases, with 9 bases sitting between them. The germline V gene encodes CDR1 SGHVS and CDR2 FQNEAQ. The CDR3 is made up of 13 amino acids. The CDR3 DNA follows: TGTGCCAGCAGGGGGGGCGACTCCTACGAGCAGTACTTC. It is translated as CASRGGDSYEQYF.

The CDR3: CASRGNRVGDTEAFF. DNA of the CDR3: TGTGCCAGCAGGGGGAACAGGGTTGGGGACACTGAAGCTTTCTTT. The V and J genes are TRBV2 and TRBJ1-1; the D gene is possibly TRBD1 (6 bases). V dropped 6 bases and J dropped 3 bases, with 17 bases sitting between them. The CDR3 contains 15 residues. CDR1 is SNHLY and CDR2 is FYNNEI in the germline V gene.